These T cell receptor beta chains were read from a single sample in a study of shared clonotypes between healthy human individuals. Generated by immunoSEQ multiplex PCR, the TCRdb table keeps only in-frame clones and is missing some. Of about 2 million clones detected, approximately 94% appear once; the ten largest clones hold around 1.2%. The sequencing input was naive CD8+ T cells sorted from blood. The receptors derive from a man younger than 35 in good health. The CDR3 runs from the conserved cysteine through the conserved F or W. A D gene is named only where the DNA matches it firmly. Clone size, where shown, is once, few, many, or a class for clones that have expanded.

>-|-|TRBV10-2|TRBJ2-3
CASSAQVTDTQYF
TGCGCCAGCAGTGCTCAGGTTACAGATACGCAGTATTTT
>-|-|TRBV2|TRBJ2-2
CASSGDTGELFF
TGTGCCAGCAGTGGAGACACCGGGGAGCTGTTTTTT
>-|once|TRBV4-2|TRBJ1-2
CASSLEALYGYTF
TGTGCCAGCAGCTTGGAAGCCCTCTATGGCTACACCTTC
>TRBD2|-|TRBV7-6|TRBJ2-5
CASSPRTSGSETQYF
TGTGCCAGCAGCCCTCGGACTAGCGGGAGTGAGACCCAGTACTTC
>TRBD2|-|TRBV7-7|TRBJ2-5
CASSSGLAKTEETQYF
TGTGCTAGCAGCTCGGGACTAGCGAAAACCGAAGAGACCCAGTACTTC
>TRBD2|-|TRBV27|TRBJ2-7
CASSLGLASYEQYF
TGTGCCAGCAGTCTGGGACTAGCGTCCTACGAGCAGTACTTC
>-|-|TRBV9|TRBJ2-3
CASSVEEGFTDTQYF
TGTGCCAGCAGCGTAGAAGAGGGTTTCACAGATACGCAGTATTTT
>TRBD2|-|TRBV6-1|TRBJ2-7
CASSEARLAGVMYEQYF
TGTGCCAGCAGTGAAGCTAGACTAGCGGGAGTCATGTACGAGCAGTACTTC
>-|-|TRBV11-1|TRBJ2-7
CASSLAFEGRWTYEQYF
TGTGCCAGCAGCTTGGCTTTTGAGGGCAGGTGGACCTACGAGCAGTACTTC
>TRBD1|-|TRBV6-6|TRBJ1-1
CASSYPQTGDPEAFF
TGTGCCAGCAGTTACCCGCAGACAGGGGATCCTGAAGCTTTCTTT
>-|-|TRBV29-1|TRBJ2-7
CSVEDRSGFTYEQYF
TGCAGCGTTGAAGATAGATCGGGGTTTACCTACGAGCAGTACTTC
>-|-|TRBV7-8|TRBJ2-2
CASTLATVLDTGELFF
TGTGCCAGCACCCTAGCGACCGTTTTAGACACCGGGGAGCTGTTTTTT
>-|-|TRBV10-3|TRBJ1-2
CAISDVGSPNYGYTF
TGTGCCATCAGTGATGTGGGCAGTCCTAACTATGGCTACACCTTC
>-|-|TRBV6-1|TRBJ2-1
CASSEGDSYNEQFF
TGTGCCAGCAGTGAAGGGGACTCCTACAATGAGCAGTTCTTC
>-|-|TRBV7-9|TRBJ2-7
CASSPIGFDEQYF
TGTGCCAGCAGCCCAATAGGGTTCGACGAGCAGTACTTC
>-|-|TRBV7-9|TRBJ2-7
CASSANSYEQYF
TGTGCCAGCAGCGCCAACAGCTACGAGCAGTACTTC
>-|once|TRBV21-1|TRBJ2-5
CASSKVRAAQETQYF
TGTGCCAGCAGCAAAGTAAGGGCAGCCCAAGAGACCCAGTACTTC
>-|-|TRBV28|TRBJ2-7
CASSLVRGPTYEQYF
TGTGCCAGCAGTTTAGTCAGGGGACCTACCTACGAGCAGTACTTC
>TRBD2|-|TRBV9|TRBJ2-2
CASSPVGLPRGTGELFF
TGTGCCAGCAGCCCAGTGGGACTACCCCGGGGCACCGGGGAGCTGTTTTTT
>TRBD2|once|TRBV11-2|TRBJ2-1
CASSLGLAGGIEQFF
TGTGCCAGCAGCTTAGGACTAGCGGGAGGGATTGAGCAGTTCTTC
>-|-|TRBV27|TRBJ1-2
CASSSMTGYGYTF
TGTGCCAGCAGCTCCATGACGGGCTATGGCTACACCTTC
>-|-|TRBV14|TRBJ2-1
CASSPGTVPYNEQFF
TGTGCCAGCAGCCCCGGGACCGTACCCTACAATGAGCAGTTCTTC
>-|-|TRBV12-5|TRBJ1-4
CASGLVQRELFF
TGTGCTAGTGGTTTGGTACAGCGGGAACTGTTTTTT
>TRBD1|-|TRBV30|TRBJ1-4
CAWSVGTGREKLFF
TGTGCCTGGAGTGTGGGGACAGGGCGAGAAAAACTGTTTTTT
>-|-|TRBV6-5|TRBJ2-7
CASSYEYEQYF
TGTGCCAGCAGTTACGAGTACGAGCAGTACTTC
>-|-|TRBV7-6|TRBJ2-5
CASSDRTRPQETQYF
TGTGCCAGCAGCGACCGGACCCGACCCCAGGAGACCCAGTACTTC
>-|once|TRBV7-9|TRBJ2-1
CASSSFLRYNEQFF
TGTGCCAGCAGCTCTTTCCTGAGGTACAATGAGCAGTTCTTC
>-|-|TRBV6-1|TRBJ2-7
CASSETGLYEQYF
TGTGCCAGCAGTGAAACAGGATTATACGAGCAGTACTTC
>-|-|TRBV7-2|TRBJ1-5
CASSLALTEAGQPQHF
TGTGCCAGCAGCTTAGCGCTTACAGAGGCGGGACAGCCCCAGCATTTT
>TRBD2|-|TRBV10-2|TRBJ2-7
CASSESGTSTYEQYF
TGCGCCAGCAGTGAGTCAGGGACTAGCACCTACGAGCAGTACTTC
>TRBD2|-|TRBV27|TRBJ2-7
CASSSIAGAVYEQYF
TGTGCCAGCAGTTCCATAGCGGGAGCAGTTTACGAGCAGTACTTC
>TRBD2|-|TRBV27|TRBJ2-7
CASSFWTSGRGRPYEQYF
TGTGCCAGCAGTTTTTGGACTAGCGGGAGGGGTCGACCCTACGAGCAGTACTTC
>-|-|TRBV7-9|TRBJ2-7
CASSLGAGEEQYF
TGTGCCAGCAGCTTAGGGGCAGGGGAGGAGCAGTACTTC
>TRBD1|-|TRBV4-1|TRBJ2-7
CASSQAGTVYEQYF
TGCGCCAGCAGCCAAGCCGGGACAGTCTACGAGCAGTACTTC
>-|few|TRBV11-2|TRBJ1-6
CASSLVGVDSPLHF
TGTGCCAGCAGCTTAGTAGGGGTTGATTCACCCCTCCACTTT
>TRBD1|-|TRBV7-3|TRBJ2-2
CASSLRAGTGSFGELFF
TGTGCCAGCAGCTTAAGGGCGGGGACAGGGAGTTTCGGGGAGCTGTTTTTT
>-|-|TRBV6-4|TRBJ2-2
CASSDKGLPTGELFF
TGTGCCAGCAGTGACAAGGGACTCCCCACCGGGGAGCTGTTTTTT
>-|-|TRBV5-4|TRBJ2-7
CASSLEQGPSYEQYF
TGTGCCAGCAGCTTGGAACAGGGACCGTCCTACGAGCAGTACTTC
>-|-|TRBV30|TRBJ1-1
CAWSEAGVTEAFF
TGTGCCTGGAGTGAAGCCGGGGTCACTGAAGCTTTCTTT
>TRBD1|-|TRBV5-6|TRBJ1-2
CASSYVDRGPPFYGYTF
TGTGCCAGCAGCTACGTGGACAGGGGCCCCCCTTTCTATGGCTACACCTTC
>-|-|TRBV11-2|TRBJ2-5
CASSRDFGEETQYF
TGTGCCAGCAGCCGAGATTTCGGGGAGGAGACCCAGTACTTC
>-|-|TRBV27|TRBJ2-1
CASSLASVLSYNEQFF
TGTGCCAGCAGTTTAGCGAGCGTTTTATCCTACAATGAGCAGTTCTTC
>-|-|TRBV25-1|TRBJ2-7
CASSEEGEQYF
TGTGCCAGCAGTGAAGAGGGAGAGCAGTACTTC
>TRBD1|-|TRBV7-9|TRBJ1-2
CASSLGQGKGYTF
TGTGCCAGCAGCTTAGGACAGGGAAAAGGCTACACCTTC
>TRBD1|-|TRBV2|TRBJ2-3
CASSEGTETKDTDTQYF
TGTGCCAGCAGTGAGGGGACAGAAACTAAGGACACAGATACGCAGTATTTT
>TRBD1|-|TRBV19|TRBJ2-7
CASSARTGRSSYEQYF
TGTGCCAGTAGTGCTCGGACAGGACGGTCGTCCTACGAGCAGTACTTC
>TRBD1|once|TRBV7-9|TRBJ2-1
CASSLSDREEDNEQFF
TGTGCCAGCAGCCTTTCGGACAGGGAGGAAGACAATGAGCAGTTCTTC
>-|-|TRBV30|TRBJ2-1
CAWGAQSWNEQFF
TGTGCCTGGGGAGCCCAATCGTGGAATGAGCAGTTCTTC
>-|once|TRBV30|TRBJ2-7
CAWSLTSEQYF
TGTGCCTGGAGTCTCACTAGCGAGCAGTACTTC
>TRBD1|-|TRBV5-4|TRBJ1-2
CASSIQGGDGYTF
TGTGCCAGCAGTATACAGGGGGGCGATGGCTACACCTTC